The 3 T cell receptor beta chains listed next were all sequenced from one sample in a study of CD8+ T cells in alopecia areata. RNA extraction was followed by reverse transcription into cDNA, which acted as the sequencing template. Some clones are missing from TCRdb's copy, which holds only in-frame ones; the method was immunoSEQ multiplex PCR. Here the sample spans about 170,000 clones, around 58% being singletons. Treatment noted: oral pan-JAK inhibitor, 5-10 mg twice daily. Sequenced here: CD4+ T cells sorted from blood, sampled at approximately week 55, from a patient treated with tofacitinib. The receptors here all came from a human donor with alopecia areata.

This clone was counted only a few times. The chain combines TRBV27 with TRBJ1-5; tentative D call: TRBD1 (5 bases). V was trimmed by 3 bases and J by 2 bases, leaving 14 bases between them. Per the germline V gene, CDR1 is MNHEY and CDR2 is SMNVEV (reference sequence). This CDR3 spans 16 amino acids. Written as DNA, the CDR3 is TGTGCCAGCAGTTTTGGGAGGGCGGGGGGCAATCAGCCCCAGCATTTT. Encoded protein: CASSFGRAGGNQPQHF.

The rearrangement joins TRBV12-5 to TRBJ1-6, with TRBD1 matching over 7 bases. CDR3 length equals 14 residues. Germline V gives CDR1 LGHNT, CDR2 FRNRAP. V lost 4 bases to trimming and J lost 7 bases; unmatched junction nucleotides: 4. The CDR3 reads CASGSDRWNSPLHF. Written as DNA, the CDR3 is TGTGCTAGTGGTTCGGACAGGTGGAATTCACCCCTCCACTTT.

The chain links TRBV5-1 to TRBJ1-6; D is ambiguous. This CDR3 is 16 amino acids long. The V gene's germline CDR1 is SGHRS and CDR2 YFSETQ. V lost 0 bases and J lost 8, with 15 bases in between. CDR3 residues: CASSLETPGNDSPLHF. The DNA for the CDR3 is TGCGCCAGCAGCTTGGAAACTCCGGGGAATGATTCACCCCTCCACTTT.